These 14 T cell receptor beta chains came from one sample sequenced in a study of cytomegalovirus exposure and HLA in healthy donors. Use of 60 Vbeta and 13 Jbeta primers characterized the PCR. TCRdb keeps only in-frame clones here, not all; method: immunoSEQ multiplex PCR. The data hold approximately 100,000 clones, with roughly 85% observed a single time. The sample consisted of PBMCs. The receptors stem from a woman aged 40-49 years in good health and CMV-seronegative.

The chain carries TRBV4-3 and TRBJ1-2, with TRBD1 matching 7 bases. Germline values: CDR1 LGHNA, CDR2 YSLEER. The V gene end was trimmed by 1 base and the J gene end by 4 bases; junction bases not matched to a gene: 9. The CDR3 loop spans 16 amino acids. The CDR3 nucleotides are TGCGCCAGCAGCCAAGGGAAGGGGGCGCAGGGCTATGGCTACACCTTC. Encoded protein: CASSQGKGAQGYGYTF.

A word on this clone: Here the CDR3 omits its conserved ending phenylalanine or tryptophan, so a read error is the likely source. It is unclear where the CDR3 begins or ends on the DNA, so no DNA is shown, and the CDR3 is as TCRdb lists it. The V gene is TRBV28, the J gene TRBJ2-7; whether TRBD1, the table's D call, matches the DNA was not checked. Per the germline V gene, CDR1 is MDHEN and CDR2 is SYDVKM. The CDR3 length is 13 residues, termini included. CDR3 loop: CASSPRSTGGSQC.

This chain connects TRBV10-1 to TRBJ1-2, with 7 bases identical to TRBD1. CDR1 and CDR2 (germline): WNHNN, SYGVQD (reference sequence). Trimming took 5 bases from V and 2 from J; bases not matched to a gene: 2. The CDR3 is made up of 13 amino acids. CDR3 nucleotide sequence: TGCGCCAGCAGTCGGGGACAGAACTATGGCTACACCTTC. As protein: CASSRGQNYGYTF.

The V call is TRBV4-3, the J call TRBJ2-7, with 10 nucleotides matching TRBD1. CDR1 and CDR2 from the germline V gene are LGHNA and YSLEER. The CDR3 sequence is 14 residues long. The V gene end was trimmed by 4 bases and the J gene end by 5 bases; junction bases not matched to a gene: 5. CDR3 in DNA: TGCGCCAGCAGCCCCGACAGGGGGCAGAACGAGCAGTACTTC. Translating gives CASSPDRGQNEQYF.

V usage is TRBV7-2 and J usage is TRBJ2-3; D might be TRBD2 (7 bases). The CDR3 has 16 amino acids. With 8 bases removed from V and 5 bases from J, the gap between germline ends came to 23 bases. Germline-derived CDR1 and CDR2 are SGHTA and FQGNSA. The CDR3 nucleotides read TGTGCCAGCGGGCCTGGGAGGGGGGGGCCAGGAGATACGCAGTATTTT. Residues: CASGPGRGGPGDTQYF. Looking up the rest from reference TRBV7-2 and TRBJ2-3 gives the full variable domain: GAGVSQSPSNKVTEKGKDVELRCDPISGHTALYWYRQSLGQGLEFLIYFQGNSAPDKSGLPSDRFSAERTGGSVSTLTIQRTQQEDSAVYLCASGPGRGGPGDTQYFGPGTRLTVL.

The chain carries TRBV30 and TRBJ1-4, with TRBD1 matching over 11 bases. Trimming cost V 3 bases and J 8 bases; bases outside gene matches: 8. This CDR3 is 15 amino acids long. Germline loops: CDR1 GTSNPN, CDR2 SVGIG (reference sequence). The chain's CDR3 is CAWRRTGGVGEKLFF. CDR3 in DNA: TGTGCCTGGAGGAGGACAGGGGGCGTGGGAGAAAAACTGTTTTTT.

The gene calls are TRBV10-3 and TRBJ2-2; D remains ambiguous. V dropped 10 bases and J dropped 5 bases, with 11 bases sitting between them. This CDR3 is built from 12 residues. From germline, CDR1 is ENHRY and CDR2 SYGVKD. The DNA of the CDR3 is TGTGCCACCCATGAGAGAACCGGGGAGCTGTTTTTT. It translates to CATHERTGELFF.

V and J are TRBV4-3 and TRBJ1-2; 12 nucleotides match TRBD1. From germline, CDR1 is LGHNA and CDR2 YSLEER. V trimming: 1 base; J trimming: 1 base; junction bases outside the gene matches: 4. CDR3 length equals 17 residues. The CDR3 sequence is CASSQGGTGGVNYGYTF. Written as DNA, the CDR3 is TGCGCCAGCAGCCAAGGGGGGACAGGGGGCGTTAACTATGGCTACACCTTC.

The chain uses TRBV21-1 and TRBJ1-3; the table's D call, TRBD1, has no DNA check behind it. TRBV21-1 is a pseudogene segment. CDR3 length: 16 residues. This CDR3 reads CASSIRDRAPGNTMYF. Here the CDR3 DNA reads TGTGCCAGCAGCATACGGGACAGGGCTCCTGGAAACACCATGTATTTT.

This clone turned up a few times. This chain links TRBV19 with TRBJ2-3; D is unclear. CDR3 length equals 15 residues. Germline loops: CDR1 LNHDA, CDR2 SQIVND (reference sequence). V lost 3 bases and J lost 0, with 10 bases in between. This chain's CDR3 is CASSIRDSSTDTQYF. The DNA of the CDR3 is TGTGCCAGTAGTATTCGCGATAGCAGCACAGATACGCAGTATTTT.

This clone was seen a few times. The chain employs TRBV4-3 and TRBJ2-3; D is possibly TRBD1 (5 bases). Germline lookup yields CDR1 LGHNA and CDR2 YSLEER. The CDR3 consists of 16 residues. The ends were cut back, 2 bases at V and 1 base at J, with 13 bases in the middle. In DNA form, the CDR3 reads TGCGCCAGCAGCCAATGGATGGGGCAGGGCACAGATACGCAGTATTTT. This encodes CASSQWMGQGTDTQYF.

The chain uses TRBV19 and TRBJ2-7, with TRBD1 matching over 9 bases. The germline V gene encodes CDR1 LNHDA and CDR2 SQIVND (reference sequence). V trimming: 2 bases; J trimming: 1 base; junction bases outside the gene matches: 6. The CDR3 has 16 amino acids. The chain's CDR3 is CASSIIGTGRSYEQYF. Here the CDR3 DNA reads TGTGCCAGTAGTATAATAGGGACAGGGAGATCCTACGAGCAGTACTTC.

The rearrangement uses TRBV6-5 and TRBJ2-1; 7 bases map to TRBD1. The junction had 6 bases not matched to a gene; V was cut back by 8 bases and J by 5 bases. The CDR3 covers 13 residues. Germline V gene data show CDR1 as MNHEY and CDR2 as SVGAGI. The CDR3 DNA sequence: TGTGCCAGCGGAGACAGGGAGAACAATGAGCAGTTCTTC. It translates to CASGDRENNEQFF.

CDR3 sequence (DNA): TGTGCCAGCAGCGTTGCCCAGGGGCAAGAGACCCAGTACTTC. It specifies CASSVAQGQETQYF. The chain has TRBV9 and TRBJ2-5; D might be TRBD1 (6 bases). Germline V gene lookup returns CDR1 SGDLS and CDR2 YYNGEE. Deletions cut 2 bases from V and 2 bases from J, with 10 bases between. The CDR3 extends over 14 amino acids. Filled out from reference TRBV9 and TRBJ2-5, the complete variable domain reads DSGVTQTPKHLITATGQRVTLRCSPRSGDLSVYWYQQSLDQGLQFLIQYYNGEERAKGNILERFSAQQFPDLHSELNLSSLELGDSALYFCASSVAQGQETQYFGPGTRLLVL.